The subject of this entry is one T cell receptor beta chain. The data originate from a study of blood T cell repertoires in COVID-19. Per the germline V gene, CDR1 is LNHDA and CDR2 is SQIVND (reference sequence). Trimming shortened V by 3 bases and J by 0 bases, and 12 bases separated the two germline ends. CDR3 size: 15 residues. How the authors handled the data: Amplification from reference gene primers served as the basis for estimated nucleated cell counts. TCRdb's copy holds only in-frame clones and misses some; the assay was immunoSEQ multiplex PCR. D and trimming were read from the DNA, whereas the V and J calls and clone size are those reported in that table. The repertoire holds a few hundred thousand clones, with about 78% as singletons.

This chain uses TRBV19 with TRBJ2-7; TRBD2 is a possible D gene (6 bases). This TCR came from a woman in her 70s with acute or convalescent COVID-19. Sequencing was carried out using peripheral blood. In DNA, the CDR3 is TGTGCCAGTAGTATGCCGGGGGAGAGCTCCTACGAGCAGTACTTC. Translated: CASSMPGESSYEQYF.